One sample yielded the 22 T cell receptor beta chains listed below, sequenced in a study of blood T cell repertoires in COVID-19 (dated by TCRdb to the early 2020s). Libraries were prepared through the immunoSEQ multiplex PCR assay. The immuneACCESS repertoire file appears here via TCRdb, limited to in-frame rearrangements. These files lack a portion of the clones; in checked studies, under half of the deficit traces to unresolved V genes, and the cause of the others is not known. For this sample the table gives 65,000 to 85,000 clones, of which 90% were detected only once. Just over 2.5% of the sample lies in the top ten. Sequenced input: peripheral blood. These receptor sequences come from a human donor in a cohort sampled during active COVID-19.

The chain recombines TRBV5-6 with TRBJ2-1, with D perhaps matching TRBD2 (6 bases). Germline V gene sequence: CDR1 SGHDT, CDR2 YYEEEE. Trimming left V 0 bases short and J 6 bases short, with 10 bases between. The CDR3 consists of 14 residues. In DNA form, the CDR3 reads TGTGCCAGCAGCTTGGCCGAGACTAGCAATGAGCAGTTCTTC. This translates into CASSLAETSNEQFF.

The chain employs TRBV7-2 and TRBJ1-1, with D possibly TRBD1 on 5 matching bases. V was cut by 8 bases and J by 2 bases, with 15 bases left in between. The CDR3 has 14 residues. Germline-derived CDR1 and CDR2 are SGHTA and FQGNSA. CDR3 sequence (DNA): TGTGCCAGCCGCCGGGGGGGGACTAACACTGAAGCTTTCTTT. This encodes CASRRGGTNTEAFF.

The chain couples TRBV6-5 to TRBJ2-2, with D perhaps matching TRBD1 (5 bases). This CDR3 is 14 amino acids long. V was pared by 0 bases and J by 9 bases, with 11 bases between. Germline CDR1 reads MNHEY; CDR2 reads SVGAGI. Here the CDR3 DNA reads TGTGCCAGCAGTTACTCGGGGCAGGGAAGGGAGCTGTTTTTT. Protein product: CASSYSGQGRELFF.

The chain has TRBV3-1 (or the pseudogene TRBV3-2) and TRBJ1-2; tentative D call: TRBD1 (6 bases). Germline CDR1 and CDR2: LGHDT and YNNKEL (reference sequence). This CDR3 region has 17 residues. Trimming removed 2 bases from V and 2 bases from J, with 18 bases in between. In nucleotides, the CDR3 is TGTGCCAGCAGCCAACCGACGACAGGAGGAAAAAACTATGGCTACACCTTC. Protein sequence: CASSQPTTGGKNYGYTF.

The genes are TRBV9 and TRBJ2-7; a possible D gene is TRBD2 (6 bases). The germline V gene encodes CDR1 SGDLS and CDR2 YYNGEE. With 0 bases removed from V and 2 bases from J, the gap between germline ends came to 12 bases. CDR3 length equals 15 residues. CDR3 protein: CASSVEAGLTYEQYF. Written as DNA, the CDR3 is TGTGCCAGCAGCGTAGAAGCGGGTCTAACCTACGAGCAGTACTTC.

The table lists this clone with a few counts. V usage is TRBV5-5 and J usage is TRBJ1-2, with a weak D call TRBD1 (6 bases). Germline CDR1 reads SGHKS; CDR2 reads YYEKEE (reference sequence). V was clipped by 2 bases and J by 4 bases, with 6 bases between them. CDR3 size: 12 residues. CDR3 sequence: CASSLQGYGYTF. DNA of the CDR3: TGTGCCAGCAGCTTACAGGGCTATGGCTACACCTTC.

V usage is TRBV15 and J usage is TRBJ2-2; TRBD1 is a possible D gene (5 bases). This CDR3 is 17 amino acids long. The germline V gene encodes CDR1 LNHNV and CDR2 YYDKDF (reference sequence). V lost 0 bases and J 0 bases, leaving 11 bases between the germline ends. The CDR3 DNA is TGTGCCACCAGCAGAGATCTGCGGACACCGAACACCGGGGAGCTGTTTTTT. The encoded protein is CATSRDLRTPNTGELFF.

V and J are TRBV21-1 and TRBJ2-7; the table's D call, TRBD2, has no DNA check behind it. TRBV21-1 is given as a pseudogene. The CDR3 has 15 residues. The chain's CDR3 is CASSKAVSGSYEQYF. CDR3 nucleotide sequence: TGTGCCAGCAGCAAAGCGGTTAGCGGTTCCTACGAGCAGTACTTC.

V and J are TRBV28 and TRBJ2-4; 7 bases line up with TRBD2. The CDR3 is 19 residues long. V was clipped by 6 bases and J by 9 bases; unmatched bases: 26. From germline, CDR1 is MDHEN and CDR2 SYDVKM. The CDR3 DNA sequence: TGTGCCAGCAGCTTTGAAACAAGGGCCAAACTAGGCGGGAGAGGCATTCAGTACTTC. Protein sequence: CASSFETRAKLGGRGIQYF.

The chain combines TRBV6-1 with TRBJ2-7; maybe TRBD2 (6 bases). CDR3 size: 13 residues. The V end lost 2 bases, the J end lost 5 bases, and 10 bases lay between the germline ends. CDR1 is MNHNS, CDR2 SASEGT, per germline. The CDR3 sequence is CASSELGGNEQYF. CDR3 nucleotide sequence: TGTGCCAGCAGTGAATTGGGAGGCAACGAGCAGTACTTC.

The rearrangement uses TRBV9 and TRBJ1-2, with 7 bases fitting TRBD1. The CDR3 length is 15 residues. After removal of 1 base from V and 2 bases from J, the junction contained 5 bases not matched to a gene. Germline CDR1 is SGDLS and CDR2 is YYNGEE. This CDR3 reads CASSVQGGKNYGYTF. The CDR3 DNA follows: TGTGCCAGCAGCGTACAGGGGGGTAAGAACTATGGCTACACCTTC.

This chain joins TRBV23-1 and TRBJ2-3; D is possibly TRBD1 (5 bases). TRBV23-1 is noted as an ORF with a role that remains uncertain. Between the trimmed V and J ends, which lost 7 bases and 2 bases, there was a span of 13 bases. The CDR3 runs to 14 residues. The CDR3 region is CASKLGPLTDTQYF. The DNA of the CDR3 is TGCGCCAGCAAGTTGGGGCCCCTCACAGATACGCAGTATTTT.

This rearrangement joins TRBV27 to TRBJ2-7; 8 positions agree with TRBD1. CDR1 is MNHEY and CDR2 is SMNVEV in the germline V gene (reference sequence). V lost 2 bases and J lost 6; bases outside the gene matches: 12. This CDR3 comprises 16 residues. The CDR3 DNA reads TGTGCCAGCAGTTTAAGGGGAACAGGGGGGTCGGGCGAGCAGTACTTC. Its translation: CASSLRGTGGSGEQYF.

This clone was counted only a few times. The chain carries TRBV7-3 and TRBJ2-3, with 15 bases fitting TRBD2. The CDR3 is 18 amino acids. CDR1 and CDR2 from the germline V gene are SGHTA and FQGTGA. V lost 3 bases, J lost 4 bases, and 8 bases stayed unmatched. The CDR3 nucleotides read TGTGCCAGCAGCTTGGGACTAGCGGGAGGTCGAAAATCAGATACGCAGTATTTT. It encodes CASSLGLAGGRKSDTQYF.

This clone was seen a single time. The chain has TRBV5-1 and TRBJ1-1; D is uncertain. This CDR3 has 15 residues. V gave up 1 base and J gave up 4 bases, with 14 bases separating them. Germline CDR1 SGHRS, CDR2 YFSETQ. The CDR3 loop is CASSLSPAAGTEAFF. The DNA of the CDR3 is TGCGCCAGCAGCTTGTCGCCAGCCGCGGGCACTGAAGCTTTCTTT.

This chain joins TRBV4-3 and TRBJ2-7; the D gene is possibly TRBD2 (6 bases). Germline V lookup: CDR1 LGHNA, CDR2 YSLEER. V lost 4 bases and J lost 3, with 13 bases in between. This CDR3 comprises 14 residues. CDR3: CASSPYRGIYEQYF. DNA of the CDR3: TGCGCCAGCAGCCCATATCGGGGGATCTACGAGCAGTACTTC.

The chain employs TRBV4-1 and TRBJ2-1; TRBD2 matches at 9 bases. Germline CDR1 is MGHRA and CDR2 is YSYEKL. The V and J ends lost 1 base and 4 bases, in that order; junction bases with no gene match: 5. The CDR3 is made up of 16 amino acids. The CDR3 DNA reads as TGCGCCAGCAGCCAAGGGGCCAGCGGGGGGTACAATGAGCAGTTCTTC. It yields the protein CASSQGASGGYNEQFF.

The chain carries TRBV9 and TRBJ1-1, with 7 bases fitting TRBD1. The germline CDR1 and CDR2 sequences are SGDLS and YYNGEE. The CDR3 has 14 residues. The V segment lost 0 bases and the J segment 1 base; nucleotides outside the gene matches: 0. This chain's CDR3 is CASSVGTGNTEAFF. The CDR3 DNA is TGTGCCAGCAGCGTAGGGACAGGGAACACTGAAGCTTTCTTT.

This clone was picked up a small number of times. This chain links TRBV29-1 with TRBJ1-4, with 7 bases matching TRBD1. The germline V gene encodes CDR1 SQVTM and CDR2 ANQGSEA. Trimming at V came to 7 bases and at J to 8 bases, leaving 7 bases not matched to a gene. The CDR3 has 12 residues. The CDR3 is CSGGQRGEKLFF. DNA of the CDR3: TGCAGCGGGGGACAGAGGGGGGAAAAACTGTTTTTT. Combining the CDR3 with reference TRBV29-1 and TRBJ1-4 gives the whole variable domain SAVISQKPSRDICQRGTSLTIQCQVDSQVTMMFWYRQQPGQSLTLIATANQGSEATYESGFVIDKFPISRPNLTFSTLTVSNMSPEDSSIYLCSGGQRGEKLFFGSGTQLSVL.

The chain carries TRBV4-3 and TRBJ2-4, with D tentatively TRBD1 (6 bases). Germline lookup yields CDR1 LGHNA and CDR2 YSLEER. The CDR3 runs to 17 residues. Trimming cost V 1 base and J 5 bases, with 18 bases left between them. CDR3 coding DNA: TGCGCCAGCAGCCAAGGTACAGGGCATTCCGGGGAAAACATTCAGTACTTC. This encodes CASSQGTGHSGENIQYF.

The J gene is TRBJ2-7, the V gene TRBV29-1; D is unresolved. Germline lookup yields CDR1 SQVTM and CDR2 ANQGSEA. V was clipped by 4 bases and J by 2 bases, with 9 bases between them. The CDR3 covers 12 residues. The CDR3 DNA is TGCAGCGTTGTGTCCAGTACCTACGAGCAGTACTTC. This encodes CSVVSSTYEQYF.

The CDR3 region is CASSPGINSPLHF. The CDR3 nucleotides read TGTGCCAGCAGCCCAGGGATTAATTCACCCCTCCACTTT. The V call is TRBV3-1 (or the pseudogene TRBV3-2), the J call TRBJ1-6; maybe TRBD1 (5 bases). This CDR3 contains 13 residues. CDR1 is LGHDT, CDR2 YNNKEL, per germline (reference sequence). Trimming took 4 bases from V and 6 from J, leaving 7 bases between them.